Listed below are T cell receptor beta chains from one sample, sequenced in a study of regulatory T cells in long-lasting Graves disease. Each CDR3 protein gets one entry after TCRdb re-called the multiplex PCR reads with MiXCR. Of roughly 430,000 distinct CDR3 sequences listed, roughly 15% are singletons. Separately, the same data were catalogued under a study of T cells in Graves' hyperthyroidism and ophthalmopathy.

The specimen was peripheral blood mononuclear cells (PBMCs), collected at new diagnosis, from a patient treated with antithyroid drugs. These receptors all come from a woman aged 30 to 39 with Graves disease. The CDR3 runs from the conserved cysteine through the conserved F or W. The D gene is left open where the match is weak. The listing skips clone size in some rows; elsewhere it reads once, few, many or a size class.

TRBJ2-1 TRBD2 TRBV11-2 many CASSPRLAGIYNEQFF TGTGCCAGCAGCCCACGACTAGCGGGTATATACAATGAGCAGTTCTTC
TRBJ2-6 . TRBV6-1 many CASSHRGGSGANVLTF TGTGCCAGCAGTCACAGGGGAGGGTCTGGGGCCAACGTCCTGACTTTC
TRBJ2-7 TRBD1 TRBV28 many CASSYGQVGVQYF TGTGCCAGCAGTTACGGACAGGTAGGAGTGCAGTACTTC
TRBJ1-4 . TRBV3-1 many CASSQNVEKLFF TGTGCCAGCAGCCAGAACGTTGAAAAACTGTTTTTT
TRBJ2-7 . TRBV6-1 many CASSATGSLSYEQYF TGTGCCAGCAGTGCTACAGGGTCCCTTTCCTACGAGCAGTACTTC
TRBJ1-2 TRBD1 TRBV28 many CASSRGGQNYGYTF TGTGCCAGCAGTCGAGGGGGCCAGAACTATGGCTACACCTTC
TRBJ2-3 TRBD2 TRBV10-2 . CASSVVAGVPTPDTQYF TGCGCCAGCAGTGTGGTAGCGGGAGTCCCGACCCCAGATACGCAGTATTTT
TRBJ2-1 TRBD1 TRBV28 many CASSLDRGQFF TGTGCCAGCAGCCTGGACAGGGGGCAGTTCTTC
TRBJ2-5 . TRBV5-1 many CASSLGPSNQETQYF TGCGCCAGCAGCTTGGGCCCTAGCAACCAAGAGACCCAGTACTTC
TRBJ2-3 . TRBV28 many CASSYNTDTQYF TGTGCCAGCAGCTATAACACAGATACGCAGTATTTT
TRBJ2-2 . TRBV10-3 many CAIGRTPNTGELFF TGTGCCATCGGTAGGACACCGAACACCGGGGAGCTGTTTTTT
TRBJ2-1 . TRBV5-1 many CASSLRGNNEQFF TGCGCCAGCAGCTTAAGAGGAAACAATGAGCAGTTCTTC
TRBJ1-1 . TRBV11-2 many CASSDTGNTEAFF TGTGCCAGCAGCGACACAGGTAACACTGAAGCTTTCTTT
TRBJ2-7 . TRBV6-5 . CVSSWGDTTYEQYF TGTGTCAGCAGTTGGGGGGATACCACCTACGAGCAGTACTTC
TRBJ2-7 . TRBV20-1 many CSARVGRGLGEQYF TGCAGTGCTAGAGTTGGAAGGGGGTTGGGGGAGCAGTACTTC
TRBJ1-2 TRBD1 TRBV20-1 many CSASSNRGLLDYGYTF TGCAGTGCTAGCAGTAACAGGGGTCTGCTAGACTATGGCTACACCTTC
TRBJ1-1 . TRBV20-1 many CSAGPGHLNTEAFF TGCAGTGCCGGACCGGGACATCTGAACACTGAAGCTTTCTTT
TRBJ1-4 . TRBV4-2 . CASSQGPVPNEKLFF TGTGCCAGCAGCCAAGGGCCAGTACCGAATGAAAAACTGTTTTTT
TRBJ2-7 . TRBV5-8 few CASSLIGQGEGYEQYF TGTGCCAGCAGCTTGATTGGCCAGGGGGAGGGCTACGAGCAGTACTTC
TRBJ1-5 . TRBV12-3/TRBV12-4 many CASSLAPNRDSNQPQHF TGTGCCAGCAGTTTAGCTCCAAACAGGGATAGCAATCAGCCCCAGCATTTT
TRBJ2-1 TRBD2 TRBV5-1 many CASSLAAEAGGIDEQFF TGCGCCAGCAGCTTGGCAGCAGAAGCGGGAGGAATAGATGAGCAGTTCTTC
TRBJ2-4 . TRBV27 . CANSFGQRLNIQYF TGTGCCAACAGTTTTGGGCAGCGGCTAAACATTCAGTACTTC
TRBJ2-3 TRBD1 TRBV2 many CASNFQGQGGTDTQYF TGTGCCAGCAATTTTCAAGGACAGGGTGGGACAGATACGCAGTATTTT
TRBJ2-1 TRBD2 TRBV15 once CATKLAGGGNEQFF TGTGCCACCAAATTAGCGGGAGGGGGCAATGAGCAGTTCTTC
TRBJ2-2 . TRBV5-1 many CASSAGQYTGELFF TGCGCCAGCAGCGCCGGACAGTACACCGGGGAGCTGTTTTTT
TRBJ2-5 . TRBV12-3/TRBV12-4 many CASGDTSQETQYF TGTGCCAGCGGCGATACATCCCAAGAGACCCAGTACTTC
TRBJ1-5 TRBD1 TRBV20-1 many CSAQTDRDHQPQHF TGCAGTGCTCAAACGGACAGGGACCATCAGCCCCAGCATTTT
TRBJ1-1 TRBD1 TRBV5-5 many CASSFGTGGRTEAFF TGTGCCAGCAGCTTCGGGACAGGGGGTAGAACTGAAGCTTTCTTT
TRBJ2-2 . TRBV5-8 once CASSPELGMTGELFF TGTGCCAGCAGCCCGGAACTGGGGATGACCGGGGAGCTGTTTTTT
TRBJ2-5 TRBD1 TRBV15 many CATSRIDRGGQETQYF TGTGCCACCAGCAGAATAGACAGGGGAGGACAAGAGACCCAGTACTTC
TRBJ2-1 TRBD1 TRBV6-1 many CASKRTGQGTYNEQFF TGTGCCAGCAAGCGAACGGGACAGGGAACGTACAATGAGCAGTTCTTC
TRBJ2-5 . TRBV19 once CASSIEGEETQYF TGTGCCAGTAGTATAGAGGGGGAAGAGACCCAGTACTTC
TRBJ2-5 TRBD2 TRBV7-2 many CASSLRTSGLFKETQYF TGTGCCAGCAGCCTTCGGACTAGCGGGCTTTTTAAAGAGACCCAGTACTTC
TRBJ2-1 TRBD2 TRBV30 many CAWSAGTSINEQFF TGTGCCTGGAGTGCGGGGACTAGCATCAATGAGCAGTTCTTC
TRBJ2-2 . TRBV6-5 many CASSYLGTGTGELFF TGTGCCAGCAGTTACTTGGGGACTGGGACCGGGGAGCTGTTTTTT
TRBJ2-1 . TRBV12-3/TRBV12-4 few CASSQVSYNEQFF TGTGCCAGCAGTCAGGTCTCCTACAATGAGCAGTTCTTC
TRBJ2-1 TRBD2 TRBV7-6 few CASSLAVAGVGDEQFF TGTGCCAGCAGCTTAGCGGTTGCGGGAGTGGGGGATGAGCAGTTCTTC
TRBJ1-2 . TRBV25-1 few CASTDHGPTGSNYGYTF TGTGCCAGCACCGACCACGGCCCGACAGGTTCAAACTATGGCTACACCTTC
TRBJ2-1 TRBD2 TRBV2 many CASSLTSGRSYNEQFF TGTGCCAGCAGTTTGACTAGCGGGAGGAGCTACAATGAGCAGTTCTTC
TRBJ2-7 . TRBV7-9 . CASSWEGGAVEQYF TGTGCCAGCAGCTGGGAGGGGGGAGCGGTTGAGCAGTACTTC
TRBJ2-3 TRBD1 TRBV10-3 . CAISIQGATDTQYF TGTGCCATCAGTATACAGGGGGCCACAGATACGCAGTATTTT
TRBJ2-6 . TRBV7-9 many CASSLRAGATGANVLTF TGTGCCAGCAGCTTACGGGCAGGGGCTACTGGGGCCAACGTCCTGACTTTC
TRBJ1-5 TRBD1 TRBV12-5 many CARDRGAPQHF TGTGCTAGGGACAGGGGAGCGCCCCAGCATTTT
TRBJ2-2 TRBD2 TRBV27 few CASAIEFSGRGNTGELFF TGTGCCAGCGCTATTGAGTTTAGCGGGAGGGGGAACACCGGGGAGCTGTTTTTT
TRBJ2-1 TRBD2 TRBV12-3/TRBV12-4 many CASSLRGSGHNEQFF TGTGCCAGCAGTTTACGCGGGAGTGGGCACAATGAGCAGTTCTTC
TRBJ2-7 TRBD1 TRBV19 few CASSIGQGINEQYF TGTGCCAGTAGTATTGGACAGGGGATAAACGAGCAGTACTTC
TRBJ2-2 . TRBV12-3/TRBV12-4 . CASSLKTGELFF TGTGCCAGCAGTTTGAAGACCGGGGAGCTGTTTTTT
TRBJ2-3 . TRBV7-9 once CASSSAGTHEGDTQYF TGTGCCAGCAGCTCCGCCGGGACCCACGAAGGGGATACGCAGTATTTT
TRBJ2-1 TRBD2 TRBV2 many CAWTGLVGEQFF TGTGCCTGGACGGGACTAGTCGGTGAGCAGTTCTTC
TRBJ1-2 . TRBV14 . CASSQDHRALIGYTF TGTGCCAGCAGCCAAGACCACAGGGCCTTAATCGGCTACACCTTC
TRBJ2-3 . TRBV6-2/TRBV6-3 many CASSYSREGGGDTQYF TGTGCCAGCAGTTACTCCCGGGAAGGAGGCGGAGATACGCAGTATTTT
TRBJ1-1 . TRBV11-2 many CASSSLWGAGTEAFF TGTGCCAGCAGCTCACTGTGGGGGGCCGGCACTGAAGCTTTCTTT
TRBJ2-5 TRBD2 TRBV3-1 . CASSQIQAGAQETQYF TGTGCCAGCAGCCAAATTCAGGCGGGAGCCCAAGAGACCCAGTACTTC
TRBJ1-2 TRBD1 TRBV24-1 few CATSDVTGGAYGYTF TGTGCCACCAGTGATGTCACAGGGGGCGCTTACGGCTACACCTTC
TRBJ1-4 . TRBV3-1 . CASSPPGTRAEKLFF TGTGCCAGCAGCCCCCCCGGGACTAGAGCGGAAAAACTGTTTTTT